The present entry profiles one T cell receptor (beta chain) with its context. Its matching antigen is unknown. Germline-derived CDR1 and CDR2 are SGHRS and YFSETQ. Deletions cut 4 bases from V and 0 bases from J, with 7 bases between. The CDR3 is 13 residues long. This entry comes from a study of a mutant IDH1 vaccine in newly diagnosed glioma. Study as a whole: Investigators started vaccination 4-6 weeks after radiotherapy alone, or with temozolomide cycles. Pretreatment consisted of radiotherapy, temozolomide, or both, with most receiving both.

Study outcomes and limitations: Seemingly, pseudoprogression had no relation to changes in the top peripheral T cell clonotypes.

TCRdb's copy holds only in-frame clones and misses some; the assay was immunoSEQ multiplex PCR. The sample yields more than 35,000 clones, 65% to 90% seen once. Time point meaning: week 35, safety follow-up. All doses held 300 ug of mutant IDH1 20-mer peptide, with topical imiquimod. The genes are TRBV5-1 and TRBJ2-5; D perhaps matches TRBD2 (6 bases). This sequence originates from a woman aged 40 to 49 with glioma. Some clones in this sample may be carry-over from other donors' samples. The sample was PBMCs, taken from a glioma patient whose treatment included an IDH1 peptide vaccine. CDR3 loop: CASSPGDQETQYF. DNA for the CDR3: TGCGCCAGCAGCCCGGGAGACCAAGAGACCCAGTACTTC.